This TCR beta chain was found in a study of early stage breast cancer tumors. Looking at the study overall: Average read coverage per sample was roughly 9.3-fold. Whole-study results and caveats: Tumors had approximately 2.5-fold higher T cell density and higher clonality than adjacent normal breast tissue. Comparing each tissue with blood distinguished tumor from normal in most of the 16 patients.

On this clone: Its target is not known.

The table came from immunoSEQ multiplex PCR; TCRdb's copy has only in-frame clones and leaves some out. Of roughly 57,000 clones listed, about nine tenths are singletons. The CDR3 is 15 amino acids. V trimming: 6 bases; J trimming: 9 bases; junction bases outside the gene matches: 10. Per the germline V gene, CDR1 is SEHNR and CDR2 is FQNEAQ (reference sequence). The chain is built from TRBV7-9 and TRBJ2-1; 11 bases match TRBD2. This TCR was sampled from a person aged 70 to 85 with breast cancer. Source material: blood. The CDR3 nucleotides read TGTGCCAGCAGTCTTAGCGGGAGGGCCGGCGCTGAGCAGTTCTTC. Translating it yields CASSLSGRAGAEQFF. The variable domain in full, completed from reference TRBV7-9 and TRBJ2-1, reads DTGVSQNPRHKITKRGQNVTFRCDPISEHNRLYWYRQTLGQGPEFLTYFQNEAQLEKSRLLSDRFSAERPKGSFSTLEIQRTEQGDSAMYLCASSLSGRAGAEQFFGPGTRLTVL.